Listed below are T cell receptor beta chains from one sample, sequenced in a study of T cells after posttransplantation cyclophosphamide. Produced via immunoSEQ multiplex PCR; TCRdb's table is partial and in-frame only. This repertoire holds fewer than 40,000 clones, and none appear only once. Sequencing was performed on PBMCs. The receptor source for this set is a woman aged 45-59 years in good health and a related stem cell transplant donor. The CDR3 runs from the conserved cysteine through the conserved F or W. The D gene is left open where the match is weak. A row's size may be missing; if present it is once, few, many or a size class.

D	size	V	J	DNA	CDR3
.	many	TRBV7-9	TRBJ1-3	TGTGCCAGCAGCTCCGGGTCTGGAAACACCATATATTTT	CASSSGSGNTIYF
TRBD1	few	TRBV7-2	TRBJ1-1	TGTGCCAGCAGCCAACCGGGGGCCACACAGGGGGTGAACACTGAAGCTTTCTTT	CASSQPGATQGVNTEAFF
.	many	TRBV14	TRBJ2-3	TGTGCCAGCAGCCAAGACGCCAGGGCCGTATCGACAGATACGCAGTATTTT	CASSQDARAVSTDTQYF
TRBD1	.	TRBV11-2	TRBJ2-7	TGTGCCAGCAGCCCTCTGGGAAGGACAGGCGACTACGAGCAGTACTTC	CASSPLGRTGDYEQYF
TRBD1	.	TRBV19	TRBJ1-2	TGTGCCAGTAGTATGGAAGGACAGGGGGACGGCTACACCTTC	CASSMEGQGDGYTF
.	many	TRBV28	TRBJ1-6	TGTGCCAGTCTAACCGGGACACTCAATTCACCCCTCCACTTT	CASLTGTLNSPLHF
.	many	TRBV6-5	TRBJ1-5	TGTGCCAGCAGTTTGAAGGGGGGGGGTTACCAGCCCCAGCATTTT	CASSLKGGGYQPQHF
TRBD1	many	TRBV7-9	TRBJ1-5	TGTGCCAGCAGCCTCTTAGAGGCGGCAGGGGGCGAGCAGCCCCAGCATTTT	CASSLLEAAGGEQPQHF
.	many	TRBV19	TRBJ1-2	TGTGCCAGTAGCGAGACAGTCCTGCGCTATGGCTACACCTTC	CASSETVLRYGYTF
.	few	TRBV9	TRBJ1-2	TGTGCCAGCAGCGGGACGGGGGACCCCGACTATGGCTACACCTTC	CASSGTGDPDYGYTF
TRBD1	many	TRBV28	TRBJ1-4	TGTGCCAGCAACAGGGGATTTAACGAAAAACTGTTTTTT	CASNRGFNEKLFF
TRBD2	many	TRBV11-2	TRBJ2-1	TGTGCCAGCAGCATTACCGGGAGCGGGGAGTTCTTC	CASSITGSGEFF
.	many	TRBV27	TRBJ1-6	TGTGCCAACAGTTTCGACAGGCCGGGGAATTCACCCCTCCACTTT	CANSFDRPGNSPLHF
.	many	TRBV28	TRBJ1-1	TGTGCCAGCAGTCGCGCAGGGAACACTGAAGCTTTCTTT	CASSRAGNTEAFF
.	many	TRBV5-8	TRBJ1-4	TGTGCCAGCAGCCCTTTCCAGGTGGCCCTTCGCCTTGAAAAACTGTTTTTT	CASSPFQVALRLEKLFF
.	many	TRBV7-7	TRBJ2-2	TGTGCTAGCAGCTCCCGACAGGGAGGTGCCGGGGAGCTGTTTTTT	CASSSRQGGAGELFF
.	many	TRBV6-4	TRBJ1-2	TGTGCCAGCAGTGAAGGAGGGAACCATGGCTACACCTTC	CASSEGGNHGYTF